This T cell receptor (beta chain) came from a study of control samples from healthy donors and cancer patients. TCRdb keeps only in-frame clones here, not all; method: immunoSEQ multiplex PCR. The sample lists roughly 99,000 clones; almost 85% were seen once. CDR1 and CDR2 from the germline V gene are LGHDT and YNNKEL (reference sequence). The CDR3 is 16 amino acids. Trimming removed 4 bases at V and 5 bases at J, with 18 bases between. This receptor was taken from a man aged 60 to 69 in good health. The V gene is TRBV3-1 (or the pseudogene TRBV3-2), the J gene TRBJ2-1; D call uncertain. Material for sequencing was blood. CDR3 in amino acids: CASSPTRGFTDNEQFF. The DNA for the CDR3 is TGTGCCAGCAGCCCCACAAGAGGTTTTACCGACAATGAGCAGTTCTTC.